This entry features one T cell receptor (beta chain) sequence. Its antigen is still unknown. Assay used: immunoSEQ multiplex PCR; TCRdb lists only in-frame clones, some missing. This table holds tens of thousands of clones, approximately 80% found once. This CDR3 has 12 residues. V lost 4 bases and J lost 3, with 8 bases in between. CDR1 SQVTM and CDR2 ANQGSEA come from the germline V gene. The sample's time point: blood 2 weeks post-SBRT. The treatment: 15 Gy SBRT to primary tumor, nephrectomy 4 weeks later. Clear cell pathology was present in this patient's renal cell carcinoma. The data belong to a study of radiation and T cells in renal cell carcinoma. Study summary: Nephrectomy followed 15 Gy stereotactic body radiation by 4 weeks.

Findings and limits, study-wide: No pretreatment tumor biopsies were available for baseline clonotypes. From baseline, blood top tumor clonotypes peaked at 2 weeks post-radiation.

This sequence joins TRBV29-1 and TRBJ2-3; possibly TRBD2 for D (6 bases). This TCR derives from a woman in her 70s with renal cell carcinoma. This specimen was blood, taken from a patient whose treatment included radiotherapy and nephrectomy. The CDR3 DNA sequence: TGCAGCGTTGCCCGGGGGACAGATACGCAGTATTTT. This translates into CSVARGTDTQYF.